Listed below are T cell receptor beta chains from one sample, sequenced in a study of human T cells and chemical hapten exposure. TCRdb called the RACE reads again in MiXCR, with one record for every CDR3 protein. The profile shows some 94,000 distinct CDR3 sequences, roughly 12% of them singletons. The sequencing used whole blood, collected in connection with sensitization to the hapten diphenylcyclopropenone (DPC). Source of these receptors: a woman between 40 and 50 years old with alopecia areata. Some clones in this sample may be carry-over from other donors' samples. Each CDR3 is given with its conserved first and last residue. A D gene is named only where the DNA matches it firmly. Rows give clone size only sometimes, using once, few, many, or a class for an expanded clone.

j_call: TRBJ2-1
v_call: TRBV20-1
clone_size: -
d_call: TRBD2
cdr3_nt: TGCAGTCTGAGCGGGGCGGGTGGAAGCGGGCAGTTCTTC
cdr3_aa: CSLSGAGGSGQFF

j_call: TRBJ2-7
v_call: TRBV5-3
clone_size: few
d_call: -
cdr3_nt: TGTGCCAGAAGCTTGGCCCTAGTCGACTGGGCACCATACGAGCAGTACTTC
cdr3_aa: CARSLALVDWAPYEQYF

j_call: TRBJ2-7
v_call: TRBV20-1
clone_size: many
d_call: TRBD2
cdr3_nt: TGCAGTGCCAGGACTAGCGGGAGGGCCGAGCAGTACTTC
cdr3_aa: CSARTSGRAEQYF

j_call: TRBJ2-2
v_call: TRBV6-2/TRBV6-3
clone_size: many
d_call: TRBD1
cdr3_nt: TGTGCCAGCAGTCCGACAGGGGGCATCACCGGGGAGCTGTTTTTT
cdr3_aa: CASSPTGGITGELFF

j_call: TRBJ2-5
v_call: TRBV6-5
clone_size: many
d_call: TRBD1
cdr3_nt: TGTGCCAGCAGTTACCTGACAGGGACGCAAGAGACCCAGTACTTC
cdr3_aa: CASSYLTGTQETQYF

j_call: TRBJ2-7
v_call: TRBV5-5
clone_size: -
d_call: -
cdr3_nt: TGTGCCAGCAGCCAACAGTCCTACGAGCAGTACTTC
cdr3_aa: CASSQQSYEQYF

j_call: TRBJ2-2
v_call: TRBV9
clone_size: few
d_call: TRBD2
cdr3_nt: TGTGCCAGCAGCAGACTAGCGGAGAACACCGGGGAGCTGTTTTTT
cdr3_aa: CASSRLAENTGELFF

j_call: TRBJ2-1
v_call: TRBV4-1
clone_size: few
d_call: -
cdr3_nt: TGCGCCAGCAGCCAAGCGGGAAATTCCTACAATGAGCAGTTCTTC
cdr3_aa: CASSQAGNSYNEQFF

j_call: TRBJ2-3
v_call: TRBV28
clone_size: few
d_call: TRBD1
cdr3_nt: TGTGCCAGCCGCGGACAGGTTAGCACAGATACGCAGTATTTT
cdr3_aa: CASRGQVSTDTQYF

j_call: TRBJ2-3
v_call: TRBV29-1
clone_size: -
d_call: TRBD1
cdr3_nt: TGCAGCGTCGACAGGGGCGCCACAGATACGCAGTATTTT
cdr3_aa: CSVDRGATDTQYF

j_call: TRBJ2-7
v_call: TRBV12-5
clone_size: many
d_call: -
cdr3_nt: TGTGCTAGTGGTTTGCCCGCCGTCGGGAGCTCCTACGAGCAGTACTTC
cdr3_aa: CASGLPAVGSSYEQYF

j_call: TRBJ2-2
v_call: TRBV7-3
clone_size: many
d_call: -
cdr3_nt: TGTGCCAGCAGCCCGAACACCGGGGAGCTGTTTTTT
cdr3_aa: CASSPNTGELFF

j_call: TRBJ2-3
v_call: TRBV18
clone_size: few
d_call: -
cdr3_nt: TGTGCCAGCTCACCTTCCGGGACCTCAAACACAGATACGCAGTATTTT
cdr3_aa: CASSPSGTSNTDTQYF

j_call: TRBJ2-3
v_call: TRBV24-1
clone_size: few
d_call: TRBD2
cdr3_nt: TGTGCCACCAGTGACCTGACTAGCGGGAGCGCAGATACGCAGTATTTT
cdr3_aa: CATSDLTSGSADTQYF

j_call: TRBJ2-1
v_call: TRBV7-3
clone_size: -
d_call: -
cdr3_nt: TGTGCCAGCAGCCCCCGGGGTGACGACAATGAGCAGTTCTTC
cdr3_aa: CASSPRGDDNEQFF